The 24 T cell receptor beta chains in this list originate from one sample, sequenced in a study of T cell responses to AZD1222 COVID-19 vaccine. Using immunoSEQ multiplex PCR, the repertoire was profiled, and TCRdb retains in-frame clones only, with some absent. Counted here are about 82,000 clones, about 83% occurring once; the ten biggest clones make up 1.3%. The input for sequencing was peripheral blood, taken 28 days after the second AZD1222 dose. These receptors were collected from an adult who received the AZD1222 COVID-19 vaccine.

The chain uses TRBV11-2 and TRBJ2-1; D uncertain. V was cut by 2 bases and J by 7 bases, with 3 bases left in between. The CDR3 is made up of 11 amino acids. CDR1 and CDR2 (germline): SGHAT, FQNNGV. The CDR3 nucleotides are TGTGCCAGCAGCTTACGGAATGAGCAGTTCTTC. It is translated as CASSLRNEQFF.

This CDR3 reads CSVALGGDTGELFF. The CDR3 DNA sequence: TGCAGCGTTGCTTTAGGGGGCGACACCGGGGAGCTGTTTTTT. The gene calls are TRBV29-1 and TRBJ2-2; 7 bases fit TRBD1. Per germline, CDR1 SQVTM and CDR2 ANQGSEA. The ends lost 4 bases at V and 3 bases at J; junction bases unmatched: 5. The CDR3 consists of 14 residues.

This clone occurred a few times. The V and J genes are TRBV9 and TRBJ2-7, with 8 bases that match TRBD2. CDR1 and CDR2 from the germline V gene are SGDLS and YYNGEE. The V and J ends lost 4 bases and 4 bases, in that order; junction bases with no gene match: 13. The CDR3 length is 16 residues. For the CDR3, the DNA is TGTGCCAGCAGCCCCAGACTAGCAGCGGGAGAATACGAGCAGTACTTC. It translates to CASSPRLAAGEYEQYF.

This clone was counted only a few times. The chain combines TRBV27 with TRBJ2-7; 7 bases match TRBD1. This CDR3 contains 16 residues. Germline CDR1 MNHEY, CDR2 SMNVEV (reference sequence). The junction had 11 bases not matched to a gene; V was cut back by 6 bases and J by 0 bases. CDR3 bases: TGTGCCAGCAGCCCCCCCCTGACAGGGCCCTCCTACGAGCAGTACTTC. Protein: CASSPPLTGPSYEQYF.

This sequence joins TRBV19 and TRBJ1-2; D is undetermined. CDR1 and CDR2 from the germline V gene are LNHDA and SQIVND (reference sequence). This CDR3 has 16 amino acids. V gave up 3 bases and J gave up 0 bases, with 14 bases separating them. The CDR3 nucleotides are TGTGCCAGTAGTATCGGCTCTCCCCAAGCTAACTATGGCTACACCTTC. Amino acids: CASSIGSPQANYGYTF.

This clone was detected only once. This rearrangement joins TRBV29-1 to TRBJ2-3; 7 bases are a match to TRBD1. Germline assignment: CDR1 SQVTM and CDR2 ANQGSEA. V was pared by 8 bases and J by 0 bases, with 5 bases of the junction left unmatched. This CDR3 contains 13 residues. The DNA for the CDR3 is TGCAGCACCGACAGGGAAAGCACAGATACGCAGTATTTT. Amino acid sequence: CSTDRESTDTQYF.

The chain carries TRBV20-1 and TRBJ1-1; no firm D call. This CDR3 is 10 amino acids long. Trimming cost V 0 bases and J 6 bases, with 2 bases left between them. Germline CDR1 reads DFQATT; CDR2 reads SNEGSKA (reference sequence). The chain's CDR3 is CSARDSEAFF. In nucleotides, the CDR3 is TGCAGTGCTAGAGATTCTGAAGCTTTCTTT.

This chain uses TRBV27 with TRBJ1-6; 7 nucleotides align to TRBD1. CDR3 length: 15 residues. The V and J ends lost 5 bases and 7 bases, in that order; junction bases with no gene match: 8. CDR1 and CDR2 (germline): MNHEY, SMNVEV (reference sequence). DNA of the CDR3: TGTGCCAGCAGTCGATCAGGGGGTTCGAATTCACCCCTCCACTTT. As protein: CASSRSGGSNSPLHF.

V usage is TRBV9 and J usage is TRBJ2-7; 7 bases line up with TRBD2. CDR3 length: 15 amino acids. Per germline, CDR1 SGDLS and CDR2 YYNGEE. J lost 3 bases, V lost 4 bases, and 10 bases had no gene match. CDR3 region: CASSPNGGGVYEQYF. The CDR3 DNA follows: TGTGCCAGCAGCCCCAACGGGGGAGGGGTCTACGAGCAGTACTTC. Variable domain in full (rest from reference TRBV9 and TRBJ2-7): DSGVTQTPKHLITATGQRVTLRCSPRSGDLSVYWYQQSLDQGLQFLIQYYNGEERAKGNILERFSAQQFPDLHSELNLSSLELGDSALYFCASSPNGGGVYEQYFGPGTRLTVT.

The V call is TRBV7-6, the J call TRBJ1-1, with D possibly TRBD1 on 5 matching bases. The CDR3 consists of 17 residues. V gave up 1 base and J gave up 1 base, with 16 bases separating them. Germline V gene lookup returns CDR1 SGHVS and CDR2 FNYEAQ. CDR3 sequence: CASSLEYWRTPNTEAFF. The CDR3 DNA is TGTGCCAGCAGCTTAGAGTATTGGAGGACACCGAACACTGAAGCTTTCTTT.

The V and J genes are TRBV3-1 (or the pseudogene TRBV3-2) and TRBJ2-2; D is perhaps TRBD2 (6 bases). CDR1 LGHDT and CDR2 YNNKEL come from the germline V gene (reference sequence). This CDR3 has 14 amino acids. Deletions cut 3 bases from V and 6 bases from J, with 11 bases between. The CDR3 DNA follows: TGTGCCAGCAGCCACCGCGGGGCCCCCGGGGAGCTGTTTTTT. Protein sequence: CASSHRGAPGELFF.

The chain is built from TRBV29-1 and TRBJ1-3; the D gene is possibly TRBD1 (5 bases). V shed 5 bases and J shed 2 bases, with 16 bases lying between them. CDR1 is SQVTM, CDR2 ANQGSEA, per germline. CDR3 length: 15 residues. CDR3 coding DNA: TGCAGCGTTCGGGACTTAATTGGAACTGGAAACACCATATATTTT. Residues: CSVRDLIGTGNTIYF. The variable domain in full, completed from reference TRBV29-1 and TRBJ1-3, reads SAVISQKPSRDICQRGTSLTIQCQVDSQVTMMFWYRQQPGQSLTLIATANQGSEATYESGFVIDKFPISRPNLTFSTLTVSNMSPEDSSIYLCSVRDLIGTGNTIYFGEGSWLTVV.

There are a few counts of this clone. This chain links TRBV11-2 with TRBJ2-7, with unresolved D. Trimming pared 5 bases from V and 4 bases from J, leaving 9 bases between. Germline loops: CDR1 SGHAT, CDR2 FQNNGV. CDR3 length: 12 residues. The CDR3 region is CASSPIGYEQYF. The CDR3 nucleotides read TGTGCCAGCAGCCCTATCGGGTACGAGCAGTACTTC.

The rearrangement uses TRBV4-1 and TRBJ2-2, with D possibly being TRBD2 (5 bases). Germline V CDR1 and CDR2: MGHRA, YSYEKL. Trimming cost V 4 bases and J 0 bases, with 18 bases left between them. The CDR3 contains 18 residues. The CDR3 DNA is TGCGCCAGCAGCCTTGGAATTTCGGGGAGCTCGAACACCGGGGAGCTGTTTTTT. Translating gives CASSLGISGSSNTGELFF.

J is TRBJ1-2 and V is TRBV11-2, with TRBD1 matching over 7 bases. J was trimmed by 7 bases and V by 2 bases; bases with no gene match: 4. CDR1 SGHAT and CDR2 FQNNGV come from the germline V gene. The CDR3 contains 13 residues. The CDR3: CASSLRGGVGYTF. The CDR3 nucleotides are TGTGCCAGCAGCTTAAGAGGGGGCGTTGGCTACACCTTC.

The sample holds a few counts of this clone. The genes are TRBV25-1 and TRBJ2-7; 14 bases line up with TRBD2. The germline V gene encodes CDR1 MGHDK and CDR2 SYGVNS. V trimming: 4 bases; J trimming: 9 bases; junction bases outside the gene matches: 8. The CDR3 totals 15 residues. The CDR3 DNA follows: TGTGCCAGCAGTGCAGCGGGACTAGCGGGAGCTGGGCAGTACTTC. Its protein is CASSAAGLAGAGQYF.

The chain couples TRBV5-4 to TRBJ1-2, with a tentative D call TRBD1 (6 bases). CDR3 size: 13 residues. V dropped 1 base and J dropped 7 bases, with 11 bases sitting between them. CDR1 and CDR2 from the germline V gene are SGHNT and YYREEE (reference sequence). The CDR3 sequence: CASSLSGASGYTF. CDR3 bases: TGTGCCAGCAGCTTGTCGGGGGCGAGTGGCTACACCTTC. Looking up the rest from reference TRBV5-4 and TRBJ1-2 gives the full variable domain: ETGVTQSPTHLIKTRGQQVTLRCSSQSGHNTVSWYQQALGQGPQFIFQYYREEENGRGNFPPRFSGLQFPNYSSELNVNALELDDSALYLCASSLSGASGYTFGSGTRLTVV.

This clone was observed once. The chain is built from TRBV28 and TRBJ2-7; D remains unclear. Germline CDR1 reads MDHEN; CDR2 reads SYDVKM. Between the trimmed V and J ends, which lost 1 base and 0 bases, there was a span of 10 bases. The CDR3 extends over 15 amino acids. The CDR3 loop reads CASSLLVPSSYEQYF. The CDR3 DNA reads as TGTGCCAGCAGTTTATTGGTACCGAGCTCCTACGAGCAGTACTTC.

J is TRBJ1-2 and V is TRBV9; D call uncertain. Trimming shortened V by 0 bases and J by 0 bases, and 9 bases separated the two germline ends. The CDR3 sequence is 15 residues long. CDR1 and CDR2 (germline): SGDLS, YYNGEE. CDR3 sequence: CASSVVPVANYGYTF. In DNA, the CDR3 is TGTGCCAGCAGCGTAGTCCCAGTAGCTAACTATGGCTACACCTTC. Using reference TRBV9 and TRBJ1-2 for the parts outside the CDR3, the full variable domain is DSGVTQTPKHLITATGQRVTLRCSPRSGDLSVYWYQQSLDQGLQFLIQYYNGEERAKGNILERFSAQQFPDLHSELNLSSLELGDSALYFCASSVVPVANYGYTFGSGTRLTVV.

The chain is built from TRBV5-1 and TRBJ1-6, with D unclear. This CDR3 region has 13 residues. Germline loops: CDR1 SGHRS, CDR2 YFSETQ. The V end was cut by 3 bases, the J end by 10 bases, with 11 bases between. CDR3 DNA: TGCGCCAGCAGCTCCTCGGAGGAATCACCCCTCCACTTT. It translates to CASSSSEESPLHF.

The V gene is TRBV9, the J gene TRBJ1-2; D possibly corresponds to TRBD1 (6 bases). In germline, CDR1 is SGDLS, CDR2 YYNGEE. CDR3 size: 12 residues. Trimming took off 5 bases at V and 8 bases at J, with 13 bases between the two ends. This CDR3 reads CASRNRALGYTF. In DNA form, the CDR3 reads TGTGCCAGCAGAAACAGGGCGCTGGGCTACACCTTC.

CDR3 sequence (DNA): TGTGCCAGCAGTTACTCCCCCCGAGACATTCAGTACTTC. Translating it yields CASSYSPRDIQYF. V and J are TRBV6-5 and TRBJ2-4; D unclear. Trimming pared 0 bases from V and 8 bases from J, leaving 8 bases between. CDR3 length equals 13 residues. CDR1 MNHEY and CDR2 SVGAGI come from the germline V gene.

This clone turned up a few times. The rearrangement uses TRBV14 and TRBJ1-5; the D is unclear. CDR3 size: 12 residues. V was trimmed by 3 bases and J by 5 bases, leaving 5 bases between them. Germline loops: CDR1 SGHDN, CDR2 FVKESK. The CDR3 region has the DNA TGTGCCAGCAGCCAGGGAGATCAGCCCCAGCATTTT. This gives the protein CASSQGDQPQHF. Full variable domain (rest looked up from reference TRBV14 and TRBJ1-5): EAGVTQFPSHSVIEKGQTVTLRCDPISGHDNLYWYRRVMGKEIKFLLHFVKESKQDESGMPNNRFLAERTGGTYSTLKVQPAELEDSGVYFCASSQGDQPQHFGDGTRLSIL.

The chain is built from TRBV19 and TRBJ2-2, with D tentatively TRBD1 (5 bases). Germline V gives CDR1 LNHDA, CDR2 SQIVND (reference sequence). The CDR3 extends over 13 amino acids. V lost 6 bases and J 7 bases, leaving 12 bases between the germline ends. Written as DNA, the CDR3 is TGTGCCAGTAGCACAAGGGGCGGCGGGGAGCTGTTTTTT. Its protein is CASSTRGGGELFF.